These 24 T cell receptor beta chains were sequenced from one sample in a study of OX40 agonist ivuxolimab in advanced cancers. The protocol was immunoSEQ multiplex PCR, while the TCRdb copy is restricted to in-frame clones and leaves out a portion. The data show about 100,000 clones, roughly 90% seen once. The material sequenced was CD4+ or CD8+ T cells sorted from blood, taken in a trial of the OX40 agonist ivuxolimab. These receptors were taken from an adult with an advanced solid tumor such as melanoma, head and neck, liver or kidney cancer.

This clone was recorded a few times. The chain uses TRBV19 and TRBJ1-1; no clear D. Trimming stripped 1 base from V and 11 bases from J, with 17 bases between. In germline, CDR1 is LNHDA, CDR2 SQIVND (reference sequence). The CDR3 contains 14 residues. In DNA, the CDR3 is TGTGCCAGTAGTATAGCCACCCGTGGGAGAGGTGCTTTCTTT. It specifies CASSIATRGRGAFF. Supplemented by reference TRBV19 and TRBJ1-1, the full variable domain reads DGGITQSPKYLFRKEGQNVTLSCEQNLNHDAMYWYRQDPGQGLRLIYYSQIVNDFQKGDIAEGYSVSREKKESFPLTVTSAQKNPTAFYLCASSIATRGRGAFFGQGTRLTVV.

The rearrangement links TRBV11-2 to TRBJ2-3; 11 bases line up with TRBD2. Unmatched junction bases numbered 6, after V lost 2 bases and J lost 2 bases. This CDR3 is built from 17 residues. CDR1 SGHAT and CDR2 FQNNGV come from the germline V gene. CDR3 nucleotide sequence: TGTGCCAGCAGCTTAAGGCCTAGCGGGGGGCCCACAGATACGCAGTATTTT. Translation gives CASSLRPSGGPTDTQYF.

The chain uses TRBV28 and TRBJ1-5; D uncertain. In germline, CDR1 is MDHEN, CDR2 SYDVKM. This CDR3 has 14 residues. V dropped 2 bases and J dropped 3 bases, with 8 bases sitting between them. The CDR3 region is CASSLMGSNQPQHF. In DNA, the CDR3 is TGTGCCAGCAGTTTAATGGGGTCCAATCAGCCCCAGCATTTT.

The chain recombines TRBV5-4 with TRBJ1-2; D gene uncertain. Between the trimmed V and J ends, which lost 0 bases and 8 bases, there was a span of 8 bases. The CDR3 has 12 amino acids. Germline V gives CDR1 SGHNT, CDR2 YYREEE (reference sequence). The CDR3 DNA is TGTGCCAGCAGCTTGGATGGATACGGCTACACCTTC. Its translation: CASSLDGYGYTF.

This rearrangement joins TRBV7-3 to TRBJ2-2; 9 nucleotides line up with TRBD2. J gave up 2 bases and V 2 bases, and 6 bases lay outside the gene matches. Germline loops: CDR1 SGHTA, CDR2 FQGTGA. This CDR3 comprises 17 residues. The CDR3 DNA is TGTGCCAGCAGCTTATCAGCGGGAGGATCAAACACCGGGGAGCTGTTTTTT. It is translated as CASSLSAGGSNTGELFF.

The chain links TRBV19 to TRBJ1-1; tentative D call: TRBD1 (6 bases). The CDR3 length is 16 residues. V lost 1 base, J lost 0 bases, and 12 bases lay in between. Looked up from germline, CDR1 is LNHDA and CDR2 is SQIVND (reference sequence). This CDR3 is CASSIVGGPLNTEAFF. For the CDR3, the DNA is TGTGCCAGTAGTATAGTAGGGGGACCCTTGAACACTGAAGCTTTCTTT.

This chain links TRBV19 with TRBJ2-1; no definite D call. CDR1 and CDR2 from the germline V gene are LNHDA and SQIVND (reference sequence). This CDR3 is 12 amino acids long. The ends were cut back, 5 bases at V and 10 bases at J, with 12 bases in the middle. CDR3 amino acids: CASSAYVSEQFF. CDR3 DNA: TGTGCCAGTAGTGCTTATGTCTCCGAGCAGTTCTTC.

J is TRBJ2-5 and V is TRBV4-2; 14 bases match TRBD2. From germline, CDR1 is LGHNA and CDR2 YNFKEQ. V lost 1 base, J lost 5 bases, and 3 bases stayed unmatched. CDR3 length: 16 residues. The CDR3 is CASSQVGTSGSETQYF. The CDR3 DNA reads TGTGCCAGCAGCCAAGTGGGGACTAGCGGGAGTGAGACCCAGTACTTC.

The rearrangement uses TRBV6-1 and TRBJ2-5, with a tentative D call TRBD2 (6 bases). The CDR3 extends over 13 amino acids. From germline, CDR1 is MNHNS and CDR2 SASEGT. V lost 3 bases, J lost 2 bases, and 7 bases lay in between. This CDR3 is CASSEGTQETQYF. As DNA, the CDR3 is TGTGCCAGCAGTGAGGGGACTCAAGAGACCCAGTACTTC.

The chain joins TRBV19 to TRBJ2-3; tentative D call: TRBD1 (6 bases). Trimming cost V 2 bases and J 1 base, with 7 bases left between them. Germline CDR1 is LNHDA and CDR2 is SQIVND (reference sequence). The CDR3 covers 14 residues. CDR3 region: CASSIRTGTDTQYF. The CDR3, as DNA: TGTGCCAGTAGTATAAGGACAGGCACAGATACGCAGTATTTT.

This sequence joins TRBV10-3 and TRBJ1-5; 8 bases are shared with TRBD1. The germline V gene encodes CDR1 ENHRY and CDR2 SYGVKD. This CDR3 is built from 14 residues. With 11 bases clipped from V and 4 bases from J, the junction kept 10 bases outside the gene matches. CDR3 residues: CAATQGAQNQPQHF. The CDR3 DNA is TGTGCCGCAACTCAGGGGGCGCAGAATCAGCCCCAGCATTTT.

CDR3 in amino acids: CASSADRGPTNEKLFF. CDR3 DNA: TGTGCCAGCAGCGCGGACAGGGGACCAACTAATGAAAAACTGTTTTTT. The chain has TRBV21-1 and TRBJ1-4; the D call of TRBD1 is as the table states it, not checked on the DNA. TRBV21-1 is termed a pseudogene. CDR3 length: 16 amino acids.

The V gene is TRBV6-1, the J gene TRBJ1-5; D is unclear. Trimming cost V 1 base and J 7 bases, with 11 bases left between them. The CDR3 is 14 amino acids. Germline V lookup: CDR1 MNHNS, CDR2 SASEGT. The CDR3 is CASSEVGRIQPQHF. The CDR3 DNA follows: TGTGCCAGCAGTGAAGTGGGCAGAATCCAGCCCCAGCATTTT.

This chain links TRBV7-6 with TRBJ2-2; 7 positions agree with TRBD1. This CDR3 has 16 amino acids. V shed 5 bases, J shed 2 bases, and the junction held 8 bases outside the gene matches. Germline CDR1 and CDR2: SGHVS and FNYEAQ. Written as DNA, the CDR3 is TGTGCCAGCAGCCGAGGACAGGCAACTAACACCGGGGAGCTGTTTTTT. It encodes CASSRGQATNTGELFF.

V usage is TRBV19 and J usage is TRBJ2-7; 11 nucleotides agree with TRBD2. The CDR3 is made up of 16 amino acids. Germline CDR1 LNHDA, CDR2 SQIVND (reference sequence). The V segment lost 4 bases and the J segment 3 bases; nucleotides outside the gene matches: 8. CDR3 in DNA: TGTGCCAGTAGTACCTCCGGGACTAGCGGATACTACGAGCAGTACTTC. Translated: CASSTSGTSGYYEQYF.

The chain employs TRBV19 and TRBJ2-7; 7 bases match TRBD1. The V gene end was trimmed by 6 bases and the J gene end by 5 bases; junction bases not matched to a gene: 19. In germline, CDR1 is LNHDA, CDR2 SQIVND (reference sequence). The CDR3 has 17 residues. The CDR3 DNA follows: TGTGCCAGTAGAATGACAGGGCTGGGTGGGTCTTCCCACGAGCAGTACTTC. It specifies CASRMTGLGGSSHEQYF.

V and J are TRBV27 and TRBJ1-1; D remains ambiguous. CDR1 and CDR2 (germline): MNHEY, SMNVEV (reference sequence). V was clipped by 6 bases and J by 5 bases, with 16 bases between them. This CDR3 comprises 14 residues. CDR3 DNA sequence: TGTGCCAGCAGATTTGTTCTCGGGGAAACTGAAGCTTTCTTT. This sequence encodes CASRFVLGETEAFF.

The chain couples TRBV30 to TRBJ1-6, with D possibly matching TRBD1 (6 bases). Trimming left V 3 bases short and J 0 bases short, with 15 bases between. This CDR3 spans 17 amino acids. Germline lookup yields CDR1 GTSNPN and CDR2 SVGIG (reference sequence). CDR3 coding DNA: TGTGCCTGGAGCCCAAACAGGGTTAGCTCCTATAATTCACCCCTCCACTTT. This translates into CAWSPNRVSSYNSPLHF.

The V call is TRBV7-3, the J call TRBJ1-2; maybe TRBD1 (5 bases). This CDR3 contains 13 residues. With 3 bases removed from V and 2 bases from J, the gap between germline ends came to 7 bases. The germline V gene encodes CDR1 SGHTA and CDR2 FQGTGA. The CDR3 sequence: CASSLGGNYGYTF. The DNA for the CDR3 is TGTGCCAGCAGCTTGGGGGGGAACTATGGCTACACCTTC.

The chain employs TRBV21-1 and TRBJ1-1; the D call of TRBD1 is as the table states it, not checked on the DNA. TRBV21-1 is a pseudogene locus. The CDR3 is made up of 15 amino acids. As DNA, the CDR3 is TGTGCCAGCAGACTAATAGACAGGCTGAACACTGAAGCTTTCTTT. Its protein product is CASRLIDRLNTEAFF.

This CDR3 is CASSLSSRWTGELFF. CDR3 nucleotide sequence: TGTGCCAGCAGTTTATCAAGCCGTTGGACCGGGGAGCTGTTTTTT. The chain employs TRBV27 and TRBJ2-2; D not resolved. The CDR3 sequence is 15 residues long. From germline, CDR1 is MNHEY and CDR2 SMNVEV (reference sequence). V lost 0 bases and J 5 bases, leaving 10 bases between the germline ends.

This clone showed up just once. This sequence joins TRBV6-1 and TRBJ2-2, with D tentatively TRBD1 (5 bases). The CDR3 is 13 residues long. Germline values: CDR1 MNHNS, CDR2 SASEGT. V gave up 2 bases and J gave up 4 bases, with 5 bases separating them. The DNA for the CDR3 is TGTGCCAGCAGTGAACAGGGCACCGGGGAGCTGTTTTTT. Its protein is CASSEQGTGELFF.

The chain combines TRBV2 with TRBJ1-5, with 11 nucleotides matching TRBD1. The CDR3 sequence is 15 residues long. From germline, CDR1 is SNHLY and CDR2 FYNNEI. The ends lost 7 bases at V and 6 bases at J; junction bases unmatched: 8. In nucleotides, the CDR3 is TGTGCCAGCATCAGGGGACAGGGGGTCGGTCAGCCCCAGCATTTT. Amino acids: CASIRGQGVGQPQHF.

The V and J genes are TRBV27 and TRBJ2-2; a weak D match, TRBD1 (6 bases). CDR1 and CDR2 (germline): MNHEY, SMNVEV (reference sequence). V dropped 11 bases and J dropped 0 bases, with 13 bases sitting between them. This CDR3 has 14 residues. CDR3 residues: CAGKRDTNTGELFF. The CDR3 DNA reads TGTGCCGGAAAACGGGACACGAACACCGGGGAGCTGTTTTTT.